The sequence of this T cell receptor (beta chain) was determined in a study of T-cell reconstitution after alpha-beta-depleted transplantation in children. Germline CDR1 GTSNPN, CDR2 SVGIG (reference sequence). The CDR3 loop spans 15 amino acids. V gave up 2 bases and J gave up 2 bases; unmatched junction bases: 7. Unique molecular identifiers tagged the TCRbeta library. TCRdb re-derived calls from the PCR reads in MiXCR, one entry per CDR3 protein. The sample gives some 340,000 distinct CDR3 sequences, under 13% of which show up once; around 2.5% is in the top ten. This clonotype showed up just a few times.

This sequence joins TRBV30 and TRBJ1-2; 8 bases fit TRBD1. The sequencing used PBMCs from the stem cell graft donor, collected from the stem cell graft. This clonotype was sampled from a human donor who donated a stem cell graft to a child with acute lymphoblastic leukemia. Here the CDR3 DNA reads TGTGCCTGGAGTTACGGGACAGGCCTAAACTATGGCTACACCTTC. Translated, it gives CAWSYGTGLNYGYTF.